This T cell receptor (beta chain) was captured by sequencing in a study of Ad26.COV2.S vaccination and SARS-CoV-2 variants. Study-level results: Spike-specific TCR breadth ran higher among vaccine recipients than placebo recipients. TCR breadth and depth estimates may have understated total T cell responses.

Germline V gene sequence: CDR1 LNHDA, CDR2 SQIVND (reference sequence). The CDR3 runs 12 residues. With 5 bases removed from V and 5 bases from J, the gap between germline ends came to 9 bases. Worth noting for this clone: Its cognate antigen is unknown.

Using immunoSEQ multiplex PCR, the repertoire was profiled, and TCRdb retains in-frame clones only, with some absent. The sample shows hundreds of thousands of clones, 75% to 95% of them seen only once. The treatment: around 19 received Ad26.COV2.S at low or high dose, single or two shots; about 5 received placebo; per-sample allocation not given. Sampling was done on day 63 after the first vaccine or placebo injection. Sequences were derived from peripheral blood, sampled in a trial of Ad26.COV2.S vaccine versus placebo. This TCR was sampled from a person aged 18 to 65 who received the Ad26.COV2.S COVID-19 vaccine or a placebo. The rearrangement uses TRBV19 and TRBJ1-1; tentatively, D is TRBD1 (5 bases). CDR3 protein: CASSGGETEAFF. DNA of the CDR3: TGTGCCAGTAGTGGGGGGGAAACTGAAGCTTTCTTT. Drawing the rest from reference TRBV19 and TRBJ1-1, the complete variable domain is DGGITQSPKYLFRKEGQNVTLSCEQNLNHDAMYWYRQDPGQGLRLIYYSQIVNDFQKGDIAEGYSVSREKKESFPLTVTSAQKNPTAFYLCASSGGETEAFFGQGTRLTVV.